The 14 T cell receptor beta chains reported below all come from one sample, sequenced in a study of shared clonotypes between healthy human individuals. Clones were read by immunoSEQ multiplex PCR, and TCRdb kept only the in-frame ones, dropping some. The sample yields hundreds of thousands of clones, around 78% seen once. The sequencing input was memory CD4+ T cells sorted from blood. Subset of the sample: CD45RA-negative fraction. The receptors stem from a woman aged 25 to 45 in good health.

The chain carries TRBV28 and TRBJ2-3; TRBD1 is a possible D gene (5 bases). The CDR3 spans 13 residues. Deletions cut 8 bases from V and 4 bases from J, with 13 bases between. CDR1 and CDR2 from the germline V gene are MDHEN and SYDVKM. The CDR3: CASGSGLADTQYF. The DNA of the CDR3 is TGTGCCAGCGGGTCAGGGCTCGCAGATACGCAGTATTTT.

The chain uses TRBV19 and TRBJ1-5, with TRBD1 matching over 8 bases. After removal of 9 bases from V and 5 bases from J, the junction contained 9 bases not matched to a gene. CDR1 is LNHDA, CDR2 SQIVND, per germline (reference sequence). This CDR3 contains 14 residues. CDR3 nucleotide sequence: TGTGCCAGCACGGACAGGGCAGAGTATCAGCCCCAGCATTTT. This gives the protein CASTDRAEYQPQHF.

The CDR3 bases are TGTGCCAGCAGCCCTGGGACCGCCTGGGGCTACACCTTC. It yields the protein CASSPGTAWGYTF. V is TRBV7-2 and J is TRBJ1-2, with a tentative D call TRBD1 (5 bases). Germline V gives CDR1 SGHTA, CDR2 FQGNSA. CDR3 size: 13 residues. V dropped 5 bases and J dropped 8 bases, with 15 bases sitting between them.

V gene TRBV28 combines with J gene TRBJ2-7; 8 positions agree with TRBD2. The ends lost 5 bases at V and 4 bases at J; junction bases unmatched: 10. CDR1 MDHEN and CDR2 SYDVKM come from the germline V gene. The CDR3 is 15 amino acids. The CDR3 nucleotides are TGTGCCAGCAGTCCCTCTCTAGCGGGTCTGTACGAGCAGTACTTC. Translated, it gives CASSPSLAGLYEQYF.

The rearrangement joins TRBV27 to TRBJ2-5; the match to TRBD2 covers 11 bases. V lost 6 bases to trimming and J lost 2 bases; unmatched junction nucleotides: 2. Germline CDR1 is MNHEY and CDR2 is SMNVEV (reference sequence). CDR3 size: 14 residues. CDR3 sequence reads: CASRGLAAQETQYF. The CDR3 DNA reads TGTGCCAGCAGGGGACTAGCGGCACAAGAGACCCAGTACTTC.

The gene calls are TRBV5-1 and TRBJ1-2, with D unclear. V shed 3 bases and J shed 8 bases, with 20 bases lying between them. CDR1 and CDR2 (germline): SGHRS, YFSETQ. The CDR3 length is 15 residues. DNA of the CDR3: TGCGCCAGCAGCTCTGGCTGGGTTTCAAGATCGGGCTACACCTTC. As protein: CASSSGWVSRSGYTF.

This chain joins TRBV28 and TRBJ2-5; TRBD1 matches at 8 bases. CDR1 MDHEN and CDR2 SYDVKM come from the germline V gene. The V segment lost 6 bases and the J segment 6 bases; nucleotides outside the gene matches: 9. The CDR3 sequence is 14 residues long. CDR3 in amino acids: CASREGQGIKTQYF. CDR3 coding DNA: TGTGCCAGCAGAGAAGGACAGGGCATAAAGACCCAGTACTTC.

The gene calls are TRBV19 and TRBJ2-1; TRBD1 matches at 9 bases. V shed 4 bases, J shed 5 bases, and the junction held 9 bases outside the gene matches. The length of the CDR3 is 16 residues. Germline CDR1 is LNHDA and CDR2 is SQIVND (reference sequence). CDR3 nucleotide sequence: TGTGCCAGTAGTACCCCCGGGACAGGGACCCACAATGAGCAGTTCTTC. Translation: CASSTPGTGTHNEQFF.

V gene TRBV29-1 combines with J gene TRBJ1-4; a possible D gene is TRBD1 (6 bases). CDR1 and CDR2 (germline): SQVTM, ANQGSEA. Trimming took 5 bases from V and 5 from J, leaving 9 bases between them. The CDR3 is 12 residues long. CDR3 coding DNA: TGCAGCGTTAGACAGGCGAATGAAAAACTGTTTTTT. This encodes CSVRQANEKLFF.

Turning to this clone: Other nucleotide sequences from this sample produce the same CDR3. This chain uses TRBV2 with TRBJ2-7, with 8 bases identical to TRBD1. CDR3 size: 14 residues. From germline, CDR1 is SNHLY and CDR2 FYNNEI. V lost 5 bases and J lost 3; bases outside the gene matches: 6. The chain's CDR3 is CASSTGTGYYEQYF. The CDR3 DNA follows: TGTGCCAGCAGTACCGGGACAGGTTACTACGAGCAGTACTTC. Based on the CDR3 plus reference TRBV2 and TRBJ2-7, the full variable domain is EPEVTQTPSHQVTQMGQEVILRCVPISNHLYFYWYRQILGQKVEFLVSFYNNEISEKSEIFDDQFSVERPDGSNFTLKIRSTKLEDSAMYFCASSTGTGYYEQYFGPGTRLTVT.

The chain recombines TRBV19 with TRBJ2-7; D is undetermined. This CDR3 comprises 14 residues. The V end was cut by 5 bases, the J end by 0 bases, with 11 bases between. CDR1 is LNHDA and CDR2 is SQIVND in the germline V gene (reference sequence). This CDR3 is CASSLTTHSYEQYF. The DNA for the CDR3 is TGTGCCAGTAGTCTCACCACTCACTCCTACGAGCAGTACTTC.

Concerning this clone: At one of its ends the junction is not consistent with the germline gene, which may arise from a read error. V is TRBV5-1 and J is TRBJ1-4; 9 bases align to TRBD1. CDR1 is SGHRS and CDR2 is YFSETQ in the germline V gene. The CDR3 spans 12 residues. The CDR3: CASSWDRERLFF. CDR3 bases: TGCGCCAGCAGCTGGGACAGGGAAAGACTGTTTTTT.

The CDR3 loop is CASIRGGSSGSPHGYEQYF. The CDR3 region has the DNA TGTGCCAGCATACGGGGGGGATCTAGCGGGAGCCCCCACGGGTACGAGCAGTACTTC. The V gene is TRBV28, the J gene TRBJ2-7; 10 bases map to TRBD2. CDR3 length equals 19 residues. Germline lookup yields CDR1 MDHEN and CDR2 SYDVKM. V lost 7 bases to trimming and J lost 4 bases; unmatched junction nucleotides: 22.

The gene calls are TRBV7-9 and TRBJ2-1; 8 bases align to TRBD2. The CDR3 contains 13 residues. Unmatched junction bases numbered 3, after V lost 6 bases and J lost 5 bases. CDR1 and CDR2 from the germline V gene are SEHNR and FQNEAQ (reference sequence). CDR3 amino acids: CASRWREDNEQFF. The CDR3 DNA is TGTGCCAGCAGATGGCGGGAGGACAATGAGCAGTTCTTC.